What follows are 14 T cell receptor beta chains derived from one specimen sequenced in a study of T-cell reconstitution after alpha-beta-depleted transplantation in children. Preparation of the TCRbeta library involved a method that used unique molecular identifiers. MiXCR, run by TCRdb on the PCR reads, gives a single entry per CDR3 protein. The sample has about 980,000 distinct CDR3 sequences; about 29% are singletons. This specimen consisted of PBMCs, mostly from graft donor cells, obtained 360 days after TCRalphabeta/CD19-depleted stem cell transplant. Every receptor here comes from a boy in the first two years of life who had a stem cell transplant for SCID, so the T cells may come from the graft donor.

This clonotype was observed a handful of times. The chain carries TRBV11-2 and TRBJ2-1, with D hard to call. The germline V gene encodes CDR1 SGHAT and CDR2 FQNNGV. The CDR3 length is 13 residues. V lost 0 bases and J lost 9, with 9 bases in between. Here the CDR3 reads CASSLEGNGEQFF. The CDR3 DNA reads as TGTGCCAGCAGCTTAGAAGGTAATGGTGAGCAGTTCTTC.

The V call is TRBV12-3 or TRBV12-4, the J call TRBJ2-1, with 10 bases aligning to TRBD1. The CDR3 runs to 15 residues. The V gene end was trimmed by 10 bases and the J gene end by 6 bases; junction bases not matched to a gene: 12. This CDR3 is CATLPLGQGFNEQFF. CDR3 coding DNA: TGTGCCACGCTCCCCCTGGGACAGGGGTTCAATGAGCAGTTCTTC.

This rearrangement joins TRBV28 to TRBJ2-1; no firm D call. Germline assignment: CDR1 MDHEN and CDR2 SYDVKM. Trimming took off 6 bases at V and 5 bases at J, with 11 bases between the two ends. The CDR3 consists of 13 residues. CDR3 region: CASSPPPDNEQFF. In DNA, the CDR3 is TGTGCCAGCAGCCCGCCCCCGGACAATGAGCAGTTCTTC. Full variable domain (rest looked up from reference TRBV28 and TRBJ2-1): DVKVTQSSRYLVKRTGEKVFLECVQDMDHENMFWYRQDPGLGLRLIYFSYDVKMKEKGDIPEGYSVSREKKERFSLILESASTNQTSMYLCASSPPPDNEQFFGPGTRLTVL.

The chain carries TRBV4-1 and TRBJ1-5; no reliable D call. The V end was cut by 0 bases, the J end by 3 bases, with 9 bases between. Germline V gene sequence: CDR1 MGHRA, CDR2 YSYEKL. This CDR3 spans 15 amino acids. CDR3 coding DNA: TGCGCCAGCAGCCAAGAAGCGACCTTCAATCAGCCCCAGCATTTT. This translates into CASSQEATFNQPQHF.

V is TRBV7-8 and J is TRBJ2-2, with D perhaps TRBD1 or TRBD2 (6 bases each). Germline V gives CDR1 SGHVS, CDR2 FQNEAQ. This CDR3 comprises 11 residues. Here the CDR3 DNA reads TGTGCTGAGGGGGGCACCGGGGAGCTGTTTTTT. Encoded protein: CAEGGTGELFF.

The rearrangement links TRBV2 to TRBJ2-2; 9 bases line up with TRBD2. From germline, CDR1 is SNHLY and CDR2 FYNNEI. The CDR3 has 18 residues. Trimming at V came to 4 bases and at J to 1 base, leaving 10 bases not matched to a gene. The CDR3 sequence is CASSAGSGGKVNTGELFF. DNA of the CDR3: TGTGCCAGCAGTGCCGGAAGCGGGGGGAAGGTGAACACCGGGGAGCTGTTTTTT. Using reference TRBV2 and TRBJ2-2 for the parts outside the CDR3, the full variable domain is EPEVTQTPSHQVTQMGQEVILRCVPISNHLYFYWYRQILGQKVEFLVSFYNNEISEKSEIFDDQFSVERPDGSNFTLKIRSTKLEDSAMYFCASSAGSGGKVNTGELFFGEGSRLTVL.

J is TRBJ2-3 and V is TRBV10-1, with 10 bases aligning to TRBD2. The trim removed 5 bases at V and 4 bases at J, leaving 6 bases unmatched. The CDR3 runs to 15 residues. CDR1 is WNHNN, CDR2 SYGVQD, per germline (reference sequence). The CDR3 DNA is TGCGCCAGCAGTAAATTAGGACTAGCGGCAGATACGCAGTATTTT. Translating gives CASSKLGLAADTQYF.

A few counts support this clonotype. The J gene is TRBJ1-4, the V gene TRBV6-5, with 8 bases fitting TRBD1. The CDR3 is 12 residues long. Losses at the gene ends were 5 bases for V and 8 bases for J; bases not matched to a gene: 1. Germline V gene data show CDR1 as MNHEY and CDR2 as SVGAGI. The CDR3 region has the DNA TGTGCCAGCAGTCACAGGGGGGAAAAACTGTTTTTT. This encodes CASSHRGEKLFF.

In this sample, this clonotype turned up a few times. The CDR3 region has the DNA TGTGCCAGCAGGATAACTGGAACCCGCTACGAGCAGTACTTC. It specifies CASRITGTRYEQYF. V and J are TRBV6-2 or TRBV6-3 and TRBJ2-7; D not certain. Per germline, CDR1 MNHEY and CDR2 SVGEGT. Trimming cost V 6 bases and J 3 bases, with 15 bases left between them. The CDR3 extends over 14 amino acids.

The V gene is TRBV20-1, the J gene TRBJ2-1; D tentatively fits TRBD1 or TRBD2 (5 bases each). This CDR3 spans 17 amino acids. Germline CDR1 DFQATT, CDR2 SNEGSKA (reference sequence). V shed 6 bases and J shed 3 bases, with 24 bases lying between them. The CDR3 protein is CSARQARDRKGYNEQFF. CDR3 nucleotide sequence: TGCAGTGCCCGTCAGGCAAGGGACCGCAAAGGCTACAATGAGCAGTTCTTC.

The sample holds a few counts of this clonotype. The rearrangement links TRBV27 to TRBJ2-1; 8 nucleotides line up with TRBD2. J lost 3 bases, V lost 7 bases, and 17 bases had no gene match. This CDR3 has 18 residues. Germline loops: CDR1 MNHEY, CDR2 SMNVEV (reference sequence). The CDR3 sequence: CASTPLRGRGANYNEQFF. CDR3 nucleotide sequence: TGTGCCAGCACCCCGCTTCGCGGGCGGGGGGCTAACTACAATGAGCAGTTCTTC.

This clonotype was counted only a few times. The J gene is TRBJ2-3, the V gene TRBV7-2; 9 bases match TRBD2. This CDR3 is built from 15 residues. Germline CDR1 is SGHTA and CDR2 is FQGNSA. After removal of 4 bases from V and 4 bases from J, the junction contained 6 bases not matched to a gene. The CDR3 DNA is TGTGCCAGCAGCTCTTTAGCGGGGGTGGCAGATACGCAGTATTTT. Residues: CASSSLAGVADTQYF.

In this sample, this clonotype turned up many times. This chain links TRBV20-1 with TRBJ2-7; D uncertain. Trimming cost V 6 bases and J 6 bases, with 24 bases left between them. This CDR3 is 15 amino acids long. Per germline, CDR1 DFQATT and CDR2 SNEGSKA (reference sequence). The CDR3 nucleotides read TGCAGTGCACCCCAGCTCCGGACCGCCTTGGGCGAGCAGTACTTC. It encodes CSAPQLRTALGEQYF.

The chain is built from TRBV6-1 and TRBJ2-2, with TRBD2 matching over 7 bases. The CDR3 length is 14 residues. Trimming removed 3 bases from V and 7 bases from J; junction bases left unmatched: 5. The germline V gene has CDR1 MNHNS and CDR2 SASEGT. The CDR3 region is CASSDPGLYGELFF. The CDR3 coding sequence is TGTGCCAGCAGTGACCCGGGACTATACGGGGAGCTGTTTTTT.